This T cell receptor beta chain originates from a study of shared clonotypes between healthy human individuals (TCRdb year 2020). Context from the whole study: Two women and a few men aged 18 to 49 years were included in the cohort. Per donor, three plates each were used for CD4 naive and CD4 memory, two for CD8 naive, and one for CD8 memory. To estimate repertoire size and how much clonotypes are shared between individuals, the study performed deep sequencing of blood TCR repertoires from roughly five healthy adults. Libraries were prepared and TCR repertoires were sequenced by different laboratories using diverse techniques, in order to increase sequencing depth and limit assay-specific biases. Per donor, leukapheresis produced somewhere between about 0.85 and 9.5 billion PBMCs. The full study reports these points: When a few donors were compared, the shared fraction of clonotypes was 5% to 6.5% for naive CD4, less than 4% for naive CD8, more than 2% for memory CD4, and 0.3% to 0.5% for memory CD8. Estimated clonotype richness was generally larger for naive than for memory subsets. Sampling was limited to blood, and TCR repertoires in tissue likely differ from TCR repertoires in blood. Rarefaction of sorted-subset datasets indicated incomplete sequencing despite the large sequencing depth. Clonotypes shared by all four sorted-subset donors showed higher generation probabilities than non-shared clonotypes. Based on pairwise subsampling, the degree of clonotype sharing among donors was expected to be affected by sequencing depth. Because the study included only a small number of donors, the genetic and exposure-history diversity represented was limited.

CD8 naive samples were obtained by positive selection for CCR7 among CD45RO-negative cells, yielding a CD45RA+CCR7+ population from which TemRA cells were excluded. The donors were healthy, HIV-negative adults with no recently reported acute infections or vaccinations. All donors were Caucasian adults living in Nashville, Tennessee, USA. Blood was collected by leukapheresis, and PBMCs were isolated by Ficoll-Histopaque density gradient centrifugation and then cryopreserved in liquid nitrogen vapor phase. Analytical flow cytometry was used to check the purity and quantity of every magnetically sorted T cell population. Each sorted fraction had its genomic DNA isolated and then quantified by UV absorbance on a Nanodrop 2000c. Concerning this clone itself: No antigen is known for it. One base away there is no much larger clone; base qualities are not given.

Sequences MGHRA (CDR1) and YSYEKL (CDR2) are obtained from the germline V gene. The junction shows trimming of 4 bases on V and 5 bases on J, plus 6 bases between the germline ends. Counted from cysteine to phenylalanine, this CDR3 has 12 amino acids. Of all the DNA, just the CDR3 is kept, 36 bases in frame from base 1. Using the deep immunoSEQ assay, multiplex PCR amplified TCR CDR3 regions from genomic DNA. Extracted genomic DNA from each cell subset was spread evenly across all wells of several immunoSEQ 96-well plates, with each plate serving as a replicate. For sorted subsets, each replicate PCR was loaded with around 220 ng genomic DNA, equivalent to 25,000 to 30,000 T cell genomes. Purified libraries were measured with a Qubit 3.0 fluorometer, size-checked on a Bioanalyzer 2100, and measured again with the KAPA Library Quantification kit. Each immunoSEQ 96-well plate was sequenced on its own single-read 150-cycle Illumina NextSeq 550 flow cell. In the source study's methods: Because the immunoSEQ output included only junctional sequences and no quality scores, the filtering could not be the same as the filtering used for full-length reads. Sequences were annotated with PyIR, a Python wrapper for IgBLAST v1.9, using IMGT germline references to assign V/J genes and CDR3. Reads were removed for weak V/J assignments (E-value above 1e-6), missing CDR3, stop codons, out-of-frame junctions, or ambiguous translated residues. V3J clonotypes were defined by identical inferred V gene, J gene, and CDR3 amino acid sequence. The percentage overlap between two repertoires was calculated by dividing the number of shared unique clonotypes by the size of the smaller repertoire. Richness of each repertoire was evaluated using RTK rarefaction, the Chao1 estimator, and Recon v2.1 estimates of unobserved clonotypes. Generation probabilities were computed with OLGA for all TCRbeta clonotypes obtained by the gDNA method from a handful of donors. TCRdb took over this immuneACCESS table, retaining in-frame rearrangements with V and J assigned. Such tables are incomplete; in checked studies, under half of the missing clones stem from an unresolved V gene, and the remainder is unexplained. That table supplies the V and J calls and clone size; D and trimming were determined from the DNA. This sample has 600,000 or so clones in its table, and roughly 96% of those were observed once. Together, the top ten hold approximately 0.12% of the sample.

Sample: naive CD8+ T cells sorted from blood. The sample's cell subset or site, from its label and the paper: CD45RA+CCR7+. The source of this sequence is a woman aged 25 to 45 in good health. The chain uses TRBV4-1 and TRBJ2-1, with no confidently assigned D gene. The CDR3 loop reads CASSLLNNEQFF. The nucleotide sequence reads TGCGCCAGCAGCCTCTTGAACAATGAGCAGTTCTTC.